Below, 7 T cell receptor beta chains from the same sample are listed, as sequenced in a study of T cell clonality in common variable immunodeficiency. TCRdb's table, derived via immunoSEQ multiplex PCR, lists solely in-frame clones and lacks some. The sample presents 26,000 or so clones, none singletons. Their cognate antigens are unknown. Study outcomes and limitations: Fewer deletions and N-nucleotide insertions were reportedly seen in common variable immunodeficiency TCR beta sequences.

Material for sequencing was peripheral blood mononuclear cells. The source is a human donor with common variable immunodeficiency.

This clone was recorded at least ten times. The DNA ends 3 residues before the CDR3 does, and the rest of the CDR3 is filled in from the germline J gene. The chain links TRBV7-9 to TRBJ1-5; unclear D gene. Germline V lookup: CDR1 SEHNR, CDR2 FQNEAQ (reference sequence). V lost 3 bases and J 3 bases, leaving 3 bases between the germline ends. This CDR3 spans 12 amino acids. Incomplete CDR3 DNA: TGTGCCAGCAGCTTCTCCAATCAGCCC. Amino acids: CASSFSNQP. The complete CDR3 reads CASSFSNQPQHF.

This clone was picked up many times. The DNA ends 3 residues before the CDR3 does, and the rest of the CDR3 is filled in from the germline J gene. The chain employs TRBV2 and TRBJ2-1; D is possibly TRBD1 (6 bases). The V and J ends lost 9 bases and 6 bases respectively, with 12 bases between them. The CDR3 runs to 12 residues. Germline V gene lookup returns CDR1 SNHLY and CDR2 FYNNEI. The CDR3 bases that were read are TGTGCCAGACGTGCACAGGGCAATGAG. It translates to CARRAQGNE. The CDR3, in full, reads CARRAQGNEQFF.

About this clone itself: The observed sequence ends 3 residues before the CDR3 terminus, with the missing tail filled in from the germline J gene. This chain links TRBV11-2 with TRBJ2-7; 9 bases agree with TRBD2. V was clipped by 5 bases and J by 5 bases; unmatched bases: 7. The germline gives CDR1 SGHAT, CDR2 FQNNGV. This CDR3 has 14 residues. The chain's CDR3 is CASSHLQRGDEQYF. Incomplete CDR3 DNA: TGTGCCAGCAGCCACCTACAGCGGGGGGACGAG.

This clone was picked up many times. The CDR3 end lies 3 residues beyond the end of the read and is filled in from the germline J gene. The J gene is TRBJ2-1, the V gene TRBV4-1; the D gene is possibly TRBD2 (7 bases). Looked up from germline, CDR1 is MGHRA and CDR2 is YSYEKL. The length of the CDR3 is 17 residues. Trimming stripped 2 bases from V and 2 bases from J, with 16 bases between. The CDR3 DNA, read in part, is TGCGCCAGCAGCCAAACCGCGGGGGCCCGGCCCTACAATGAG. Protein product: CASSQTAGARPYNE. The complete CDR3 protein is CASSQTAGARPYNEQFF.

Many counts were recorded for this clone. The read falls 3 residues short of the CDR3 end, and the missing part is taken from the germline J gene. The chain couples TRBV30 to TRBJ2-5, with a possible D match to TRBD2 (6 bases). V dropped 2 bases and J dropped 5 bases, with 12 bases sitting between them. The CDR3 loop spans 13 amino acids. CDR1 is GTSNPN, CDR2 SVGIG, per germline (reference sequence). The CDR3 is CAWSYAAGETQYF. The part of the CDR3 DNA that was read is TGTGCCTGGAGTTATGCGGCGGGGGAGACC.

As regards this clone: From the germline J gene comes the end of the CDR3, since the read stops 3 residues before it. The V and J genes are TRBV13 and TRBJ2-7, with TRBD1 matching over 7 bases. Germline V gives CDR1 PRHDT, CDR2 FYEKMQ (reference sequence). J gave up 5 bases and V 0 bases, and 7 bases lay outside the gene matches. The CDR3 has 15 amino acids. CDR3 DNA, as far as it was read: TGTGCCAGCAGCTTAGGCCTAGGGCAGGGGGACGAG. Protein sequence: CASSLGLGQGDE. The whole CDR3 is CASSLGLGQGDEQYF.

This clone was recorded many times. The read falls 3 residues short of the CDR3 end, and the missing part is taken from the germline J gene. The chain uses TRBV6-2 or TRBV6-3 and TRBJ2-7; 7 bases line up with TRBD1. In germline, CDR1 is MNHEY, CDR2 SVGEGT. The CDR3 has 15 residues. The V gene end was trimmed by 4 bases and the J gene end by 3 bases; junction bases not matched to a gene: 9. The covered CDR3 bases are TGTGCCAGCAGTTCAAAGGGACAGCGGTTCTACGAG. Its protein is CASSSKGQRFYE. The complete CDR3 sequence is CASSSKGQRFYEQYF.